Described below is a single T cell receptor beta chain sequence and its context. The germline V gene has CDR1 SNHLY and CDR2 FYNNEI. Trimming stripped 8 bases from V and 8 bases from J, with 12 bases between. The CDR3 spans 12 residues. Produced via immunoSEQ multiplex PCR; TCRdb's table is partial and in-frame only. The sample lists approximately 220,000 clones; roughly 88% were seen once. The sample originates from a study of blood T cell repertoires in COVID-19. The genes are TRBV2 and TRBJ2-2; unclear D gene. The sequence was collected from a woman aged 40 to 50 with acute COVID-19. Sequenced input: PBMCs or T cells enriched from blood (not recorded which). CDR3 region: CASFSGLGELFF. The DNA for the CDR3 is TGTGCCAGCTTTTCGGGTTTGGGGGAGCTGTTTTTT.